The 20 T cell receptor beta chains listed next were all sequenced from one sample in a study of T cell clonotyping in hematopoietic cell transplantation. Libraries were prepared by immunoSEQ multiplex PCR; TCRdb keeps only in-frame clonotypes and omits some of them. The table includes some 15,000 clones, roughly nine tenths detected once. Sequencing was carried out using peripheral blood mononuclear cells. The receptors come from a man aged 50-60 years in good health. Some clones in this sample may be carry-over from other donors' samples.

This clone was observed once. This sequence joins TRBV9 and TRBJ1-4; no clear D. This CDR3 has 15 amino acids. The V gene lost 3 bases and the J gene lost 3 bases, with 12 bases spanning the gap. Germline values: CDR1 SGDLS, CDR2 YYNGEE. The DNA of the CDR3 is TGTGCCAGCAGCGGGTCAGCGCGGCCTAATGAAAAACTGTTTTTT. This gives the protein CASSGSARPNEKLFF.

The J gene is TRBJ1-5, the V gene TRBV2; 7 bases match TRBD1. Germline V gene sequence: CDR1 SNHLY, CDR2 FYNNEI. Unmatched junction bases numbered 10, after V lost 4 bases and J lost 7 bases. The CDR3 spans 15 residues. In nucleotides, the CDR3 is TGTGCCAGCAGTGTACCACAGGGGCGGAGACAGCCCCAGCATTTT. Translated, it gives CASSVPQGRRQPQHF. Full variable domain (missing parts from reference TRBV2 and TRBJ1-5): EPEVTQTPSHQVTQMGQEVILRCVPISNHLYFYWYRQILGQKVEFLVSFYNNEISEKSEIFDDQFSVERPDGSNFTLKIRSTKLEDSAMYFCASSVPQGRRQPQHFGDGTRLSIL.

The chain's CDR3 is CASSPGGFGNSPLHF. CDR3 nucleotide sequence: TGTGCCAGCAGTCCAGGAGGGTTCGGTAATTCACCCCTCCACTTT. The chain links TRBV11-2 to TRBJ1-6; D uncertain. Deletions cut 6 bases from V and 6 bases from J, with 15 bases between. CDR1 and CDR2 (germline): SGHAT, FQNNGV. The CDR3 runs 15 residues.

J is TRBJ2-6 and V is TRBV25-1, with no clear D. Germline-derived CDR1 and CDR2 are MGHDK and SYGVNS. Between the trimmed V and J ends, which lost 3 bases and 1 base, there was a span of 16 bases. This CDR3 contains 18 residues. In DNA, the CDR3 is TGTGCCAGCAGTGAGGTAGGCAGGAATCCTTCTGGGGCCAACGTCCTGACTTTC. Encoded protein: CASSEVGRNPSGANVLTF.

This sequence joins TRBV28 and TRBJ1-1; possibly TRBD1 for D (6 bases). The CDR3 contains 15 residues. Germline CDR1 and CDR2: MDHEN and SYDVKM. The V end lost 1 base, the J end lost 9 bases, and 18 bases lay between the germline ends. CDR3 in amino acids: CASSLSGSGALKAFF. CDR3 coding DNA: TGTGCCAGCAGTTTATCAGGGTCGGGGGCCCTAAAAGCTTTCTTT. The entire variable domain, with the rest obtained from reference TRBV28 and TRBJ1-1, is as follows: DVKVTQSSRYLVKRTGEKVFLECVQDMDHENMFWYRQDPGLGLRLIYFSYDVKMKEKGDIPEGYSVSREKKERFSLILESASTNQTSMYLCASSLSGSGALKAFFGQGTRLTVV.

The chain couples TRBV30 to TRBJ2-1, with no clear D. There are 13 residues in the CDR3. Germline V gene data show CDR1 as GTSNPN and CDR2 as SVGIG (reference sequence). V was cut by 0 bases and J by 4 bases, with 7 bases left in between. The CDR3 sequence: CAWSVQNYNEQFF. The DNA for the CDR3 is TGTGCCTGGAGTGTACAGAATTACAATGAGCAGTTCTTC.

The V and J genes are TRBV30 and TRBJ1-4; perhaps TRBD1 as D (6 bases). There are 12 residues in the CDR3. V lost 8 bases, J lost 7 bases, and 14 bases lay in between. Germline CDR1 is GTSNPN and CDR2 is SVGIG (reference sequence). The CDR3 loop is CAQPGQREKLFF. CDR3 nucleotide sequence: TGTGCCCAACCCGGACAGCGTGAAAAACTGTTTTTT.

The gene calls are TRBV29-1 and TRBJ2-2; D is undetermined. Trimming left V 6 bases short and J 5 bases short, with 13 bases between. The germline V gene encodes CDR1 SQVTM and CDR2 ANQGSEA. The CDR3 is 13 residues long. CDR3 amino acids: CSVLPAGTGELFF. The CDR3, as DNA: TGCAGCGTCCTCCCTGCTGGAACCGGGGAGCTGTTTTTT.

The rearrangement joins TRBV14 to TRBJ2-3; D ambiguous. Germline V gene data show CDR1 as SGHDN and CDR2 as FVKESK. Trimming removed 3 bases at V and 0 bases at J, with 10 bases between. The CDR3 contains 15 residues. CDR3 loop: CASSQGIPSTDTQYF. Written as DNA, the CDR3 is TGTGCCAGCAGCCAGGGCATCCCTAGCACAGATACGCAGTATTTT.

This clone appeared once. The CDR3 region is CASSAGGLNEKLFF. Here the CDR3 DNA reads TGCGCCAGCAGCGCGGGAGGACTTAATGAAAAACTGTTTTTT. The chain couples TRBV5-1 to TRBJ1-4; no clear D gene. Germline V gene data show CDR1 as SGHRS and CDR2 as YFSETQ. Between the trimmed V and J ends, which lost 4 bases and 4 bases, there was a span of 11 bases. The CDR3 length is 14 residues.

The chain combines TRBV6-5 with TRBJ1-2, with D perhaps matching TRBD1 (6 bases). CDR1 and CDR2 (germline): MNHEY, SVGAGI. The CDR3 totals 11 residues. Trimming pared 8 bases from V and 6 bases from J, leaving 10 bases between. The CDR3 here is CASAGGDGYTF. Here the CDR3 DNA reads TGTGCCAGCGCTGGGGGCGATGGCTACACCTTC.

The genes are TRBV28 and TRBJ2-5; 7 bases line up with TRBD2. Germline CDR1 is MDHEN and CDR2 is SYDVKM. After removal of 3 bases from V and 3 bases from J, the junction contained 4 bases not matched to a gene. The CDR3 loop spans 14 amino acids. Here the CDR3 DNA reads TGTGCCAGCAGTTTTCGGGGGAGGGAAGAGACCCAGTACTTC. Protein product: CASSFRGREETQYF.

The chain carries TRBV30 and TRBJ2-7; possible D gene TRBD2, 6 bases. The germline V and J ends were trimmed by 0 bases and 2 bases, with 11 bases remaining between them. The CDR3 consists of 14 residues. Germline V CDR1 and CDR2: GTSNPN, SVGIG (reference sequence). The CDR3 spells CAWSVGGGPYEQYF. CDR3 DNA sequence: TGTGCCTGGAGTGTGGGGGGTGGGCCCTACGAGCAGTACTTC. The variable domain in full, with the rest retrieved from reference TRBV30 and TRBJ2-7, is SQTIHQWPATLVQPVGSPLSLECTVEGTSNPNLYWYRQAAGRGLQLLFYSVGIGQISSEVPQNLSASRPQDRQFILSSKKLLLSDSGFYLCAWSVGGGPYEQYFGPGTRLTVT.

Details on this clone: Other nucleotide sequences from this sample produce the same CDR3. This chain connects TRBV5-1 to TRBJ1-1; no reliable D call. The CDR3 loop spans 13 amino acids. The V end was cut by 0 bases, the J end by 3 bases, with 6 bases between. Germline CDR1 SGHRS, CDR2 YFSETQ. The CDR3 loop is CASSLGRDTEAFF. CDR3 sequence (DNA): TGCGCCAGCAGCTTGGGTCGGGACACTGAAGCTTTCTTT.

In DNA form, the CDR3 reads TGTGCCAGCAGCCCCGGACAGAGATCGTTCTTC. Protein sequence: CASSPGQRSFF. The chain uses TRBV7-2 and TRBJ2-1, with a weak D call TRBD1 (6 bases). V was shortened by 5 bases and J by 15 bases, with 14 bases between the two germline ends. The CDR3 is 11 residues long. Germline V gene data show CDR1 as SGHTA and CDR2 as FQGNSA. The variable domain in full, with the rest retrieved from reference TRBV7-2 and TRBJ2-1, is GAGVSQSPSNKVTEKGKDVELRCDPISGHTALYWYRQSLGQGLEFLIYFQGNSAPDKSGLPSDRFSAERTGGSVSTLTIQRTQQEDSAVYLCASSPGQRSFFGPGTRLTVL.

This rearrangement joins TRBV6-1 to TRBJ1-6; D is undetermined. V lost 4 bases and J lost 7, with 8 bases in between. This CDR3 spans 13 amino acids. The germline V gene encodes CDR1 MNHNS and CDR2 SASEGT. CDR3 residues: CASSAQENSPLHF. The CDR3, as DNA: TGTGCCAGCAGTGCTCAAGAAAATTCACCCCTCCACTTT.

This rearrangement joins TRBV27 to TRBJ2-1; D perhaps matches TRBD2 (5 bases). The CDR3 has 13 residues. The V and J ends lost 5 bases and 7 bases respectively, with 12 bases between them. Germline V gene lookup returns CDR1 MNHEY and CDR2 SMNVEV (reference sequence). CDR3 DNA sequence: TGTGCCAGCAGTCCCGCGGGCGGGAATGAGCAGTTCTTC. It yields the protein CASSPAGGNEQFF.

This chain connects TRBV29-1 to TRBJ2-7; TRBD1 agrees at 7 bases. The CDR3 extends over 10 amino acids. Germline-derived CDR1 and CDR2 are SQVTM and ANQGSEA. The V segment lost 7 bases and the J segment 5 bases; nucleotides outside the gene matches: 2. The DNA for the CDR3 is TGCAGCGGCCAGGGGGACGAGCAGTACTTC. Translation: CSGQGDEQYF.

The chain couples TRBV7-2 to TRBJ2-7; TRBD2 matches at 8 bases. This CDR3 comprises 16 residues. J was trimmed by 8 bases and V by 1 base; bases with no gene match: 13. Germline V CDR1 and CDR2: SGHTA, FQGNSA. CDR3: CASSLDPGGPGSQQYF. The CDR3 coding sequence is TGTGCCAGCAGCTTAGATCCGGGGGGGCCGGGGTCCCAGCAGTACTTC. The full variable domain, rest sourced from reference TRBV7-2 and TRBJ2-7, is GAGVSQSPSNKVTEKGKDVELRCDPISGHTALYWYRQSLGQGLEFLIYFQGNSAPDKSGLPSDRFSAERTGGSVSTLTIQRTQQEDSAVYLCASSLDPGGPGSQQYFGPGTRLTVT.

J is TRBJ1-3 and V is TRBV30; TRBD1 might be the D (5 bases). Germline V gives CDR1 GTSNPN, CDR2 SVGIG (reference sequence). Trimming removed 0 bases from V and 0 bases from J, with 15 bases in between. This CDR3 comprises 17 residues. The CDR3 is CAWSVLDRVNSGNTIYF. DNA of the CDR3: TGTGCCTGGAGTGTTTTAGACAGAGTAAACTCTGGAAACACCATATATTTT.